The clone carrying this T cell receptor beta chain occurred a few times. Its antigen is unknown. The entry originates in a study of naive and memory T cell subsets. Whole-study findings and limits: Between naive and memory subsets, TCR abundance power law exponents differed.

The CDR3 runs to 17 residues. CDR1 is MGHRA, CDR2 YSYEKL, per germline. The V segment lost 4 bases and the J segment 8 bases; nucleotides outside the gene matches: 11. Two oligonucleotides, mixed equimolar, formed the beta constant-region primer covering TRBC1 and TRBC2. Using its own MiXCR run on the UMI-ligation and nested PCR reads, TCRdb lists one record per CDR3 protein. The data show over 75,000 distinct CDR3 sequences, with around 13% seen just once and roughly 0.9% held by the top ten. This chain joins TRBV4-1 and TRBJ2-1; TRBD2 agrees at 13 bases. The receptor was isolated from a human donor in good health. Sequencing was carried out using central memory CD4+ T cells from blood. The chain's CDR3 is CASSPTLGLAGVHEQFF. In nucleotides, the CDR3 is TGCGCCAGCAGCCCAACCCTCGGACTAGCGGGAGTCCATGAGCAGTTCTTC.